These 24 T cell receptor beta chains were all obtained from the same sample, sequenced in a study of shared clonotypes between healthy human individuals. Repertoires were generated with immunoSEQ multiplex PCR, while TCRdb's copy carries only in-frame clones and drops some. Of 2 million to 2.5 million clones listed, just under 95% were seen once; the top ten hold 0.3% to 0.45%. Sequenced sample: naive CD4+ T cells from PBMCs. Subset of the sample: CD45RA+ positively selected. These receptors were collected from a man between 18 and 29 years old in good health. Some clones in this sample may be carry-over from other donors' samples.

The chain uses TRBV7-3 and TRBJ1-1; D call uncertain. The CDR3 has 15 residues. The germline CDR1 and CDR2 sequences are SGHTA and FQGTGA. V dropped 1 base and J dropped 0 bases, with 9 bases sitting between them. CDR3: CASSLRPGVNTEAFF. The CDR3 DNA reads TGTGCCAGCAGCTTAAGGCCCGGAGTGAACACTGAAGCTTTCTTT.

The V gene is TRBV11-2, the J gene TRBJ2-1; D may be TRBD2 (6 bases). In germline, CDR1 is SGHAT, CDR2 FQNNGV. Deletions cut 5 bases from V and 0 bases from J, with 14 bases between. This CDR3 has 16 amino acids. CDR3 region: CASSVHSGSSYNEQFF. The DNA of the CDR3 is TGTGCCAGCAGCGTACATAGCGGTAGCTCCTACAATGAGCAGTTCTTC.

The chain links TRBV18 to TRBJ2-7, with D perhaps matching TRBD2 (6 bases). With 2 bases removed from V and 3 bases from J, the gap between germline ends came to 14 bases. Germline V gives CDR1 KGHSH, CDR2 LQKENI. This CDR3 is built from 15 residues. The CDR3 protein is CASSPMGGARYEQYF. For the CDR3, the DNA is TGTGCCAGCTCACCAATGGGGGGAGCCCGCTACGAGCAGTACTTC.

The chain combines TRBV11-3 with TRBJ1-1; D gene uncertain. The CDR3 has 15 residues. Trimming removed 5 bases from V and 3 bases from J, with 16 bases in between. The V gene's germline CDR1 is SGHNT and CDR2 YENEEA. The CDR3 nucleotides are TGTGCCAGCAGCCTATCGTGGGCCCTCGACACTGAAGCTTTCTTT. It specifies CASSLSWALDTEAFF.

CDR3: CASSIKLGQPQHF. As DNA, the CDR3 is TGTGCCAGTAGTATAAAGCTGGGTCAGCCCCAGCATTTT. The chain recombines TRBV19 with TRBJ1-5; no definite D call. Germline V gives CDR1 LNHDA, CDR2 SQIVND (reference sequence). The CDR3 sequence is 13 residues long. Trimming left V 2 bases short and J 6 bases short, with 8 bases between. Combining the CDR3 with reference TRBV19 and TRBJ1-5 gives the whole variable domain DGGITQSPKYLFRKEGQNVTLSCEQNLNHDAMYWYRQDPGQGLRLIYYSQIVNDFQKGDIAEGYSVSREKKESFPLTVTSAQKNPTAFYLCASSIKLGQPQHFGDGTRLSIL.

The chain has TRBV2 and TRBJ2-1, with TRBD2 identical over 7 bases. V lost 6 bases to trimming and J lost 5 bases; unmatched junction nucleotides: 7. Germline CDR1 is SNHLY and CDR2 is FYNNEI. The CDR3 is 14 residues long. The CDR3: CASRVLAANNEQFF. As DNA, the CDR3 is TGTGCCAGCAGGGTTCTAGCGGCTAACAATGAGCAGTTCTTC.

The V and J genes are TRBV6-5 and TRBJ1-4; D is perhaps TRBD1 (6 bases). The V gene lost 7 bases and the J gene lost 7 bases, with 13 bases spanning the gap. This CDR3 has 13 residues. Germline CDR1 MNHEY, CDR2 SVGAGI. CDR3 in DNA: TGTGCCAGCACTCAGGGGAGGGGTGAAAAACTGTTTTTT. This translates into CASTQGRGEKLFF.

The V and J genes are TRBV5-4 and TRBJ2-2; 10 bases match TRBD2. This CDR3 contains 15 residues. Per germline, CDR1 SGHNT and CDR2 YYREEE (reference sequence). V lost 5 bases to trimming and J lost 3 bases; unmatched junction nucleotides: 4. The CDR3 DNA reads as TGTGCCAGCAGTACCGGGACTAGCGACACCGGGGAGCTGTTTTTT. It specifies CASSTGTSDTGELFF.

This chain uses TRBV28 with TRBJ1-1; a weak D match, TRBD1 (6 bases). V was pared by 5 bases and J by 7 bases, with 8 bases between. This CDR3 comprises 11 residues. CDR1 is MDHEN and CDR2 is SYDVKM in the germline V gene. CDR3 sequence reads: CASSIQGEAFF. CDR3 DNA: TGTGCCAGCAGTATACAGGGTGAAGCTTTCTTT.

The chain combines TRBV7-9 with TRBJ2-1, with 10 bases fitting TRBD2. CDR1 SEHNR and CDR2 FQNEAQ come from the germline V gene (reference sequence). CDR3 size: 16 residues. V lost 5 bases and J lost 5; bases outside the gene matches: 9. CDR3 nucleotide sequence: TGTGCCAGCAGCCCCGCCCTAGCGGGAGCCCACAATGAGCAGTTCTTC. This encodes CASSPALAGAHNEQFF.

The rearrangement joins TRBV7-2 to TRBJ2-7, with 7 bases identical to TRBD2. CDR1 and CDR2 (germline): SGHTA, FQGNSA. This CDR3 is 15 amino acids long. With 4 bases clipped from V and 1 base from J, the junction kept 7 bases outside the gene matches. This CDR3 is CASSSSGTFSYEQYF. The CDR3 DNA follows: TGTGCCAGCAGCTCGAGCGGGACTTTTTCCTACGAGCAGTACTTC.

The V call is TRBV7-9, the J call TRBJ2-5, with a possible D match to TRBD2 (6 bases). CDR1 and CDR2 from the germline V gene are SEHNR and FQNEAQ (reference sequence). The CDR3 extends over 14 amino acids. The V end was cut by 5 bases, the J end by 2 bases, with 12 bases between. CDR3 sequence (DNA): TGTGCCAGCAGCACGGCGGGGAGACAAGAGACCCAGTACTTC. Its translation: CASSTAGRQETQYF.

The CDR3 region is CASSIHCSRTTPGCGELFF. The CDR3 bases are TGTGCCAGCAGCATTCACTGTAGCAGGACAACCCCGGGGTGCGGGGAGCTGTTTTTT. The chain combines TRBV21-1 with TRBJ2-2. TRBV21-1 is assigned pseudogene status. The CDR3 is made up of 19 amino acids.

J is TRBJ2-5 and V is TRBV25-1; TRBD2 aligns across 7 bases. The length of the CDR3 is 15 residues. The junction had 11 bases not matched to a gene; V was cut back by 5 bases and J by 5 bases. CDR1 MGHDK and CDR2 SYGVNS come from the germline V gene. CDR3 sequence reads: CASSPRGVKGETQYF. In DNA form, the CDR3 reads TGTGCCAGCAGTCCCCGGGGGGTCAAGGGGGAGACCCAGTACTTC. The full variable domain, its missing parts supplied by reference TRBV25-1 and TRBJ2-5, is EADIYQTPRYLVIGTGKKITLECSQTMGHDKMYWYQQDPGMELHLIHYSYGVNSTEKGDLSSESTVSRIRTEHFPLTLESARPSHTSQYLCASSPRGVKGETQYFGPGTRLLVL.

The chain combines TRBV15 with TRBJ2-5; D may be TRBD1 or TRBD2 (5 bases each). The CDR3 loop spans 16 amino acids. Trimming stripped 0 bases from V and 5 bases from J, with 16 bases between. In germline, CDR1 is LNHNV, CDR2 YYDKDF (reference sequence). This CDR3 is CATSRDQGTRGETQYF. The CDR3 bases are TGTGCCACCAGCAGAGATCAGGGAACCCGCGGGGAGACCCAGTACTTC.

This clone was recorded only once. V is TRBV25-1 and J is TRBJ1-4; D is unresolved. Germline lookup yields CDR1 MGHDK and CDR2 SYGVNS. This CDR3 region has 14 residues. Trimming cost V 1 base and J 2 bases, with 5 bases left between them. CDR3 nucleotides: TGTGCCAGCAGTGAATTTAAGACTAATGAAAAACTGTTTTTT. It translates to CASSEFKTNEKLFF.

This chain joins TRBV7-6 and TRBJ2-2, with 9 nucleotides matching TRBD2. The germline CDR1 and CDR2 sequences are SGHVS and FNYEAQ. This CDR3 is built from 16 residues. Losses at the gene ends were 2 bases for V and 5 bases for J; bases not matched to a gene: 6. CDR3 sequence: CASSLLSGRGTGELFF. CDR3 sequence (DNA): TGTGCCAGCAGCTTACTTAGCGGGAGAGGTACCGGGGAGCTGTTTTTT. Combining the CDR3 with reference TRBV7-6 and TRBJ2-2 gives the whole variable domain GAGVSQSPRYKVTKRGQDVALRCDPISGHVSLYWYRQALGQGPEFLTYFNYEAQQDKSGLPNDRFSAERPEGSISTLTIQRTEQRDSAMYRCASSLLSGRGTGELFFGEGSRLTVL.

The chain joins TRBV11-2 to TRBJ1-2; no clear D gene. CDR3 length: 14 residues. Trimming removed 3 bases from V and 1 base from J, with 9 bases in between. Germline CDR1 is SGHAT and CDR2 is FQNNGV. CDR3 bases: TGTGCCAGCAGCTTTGGCACCAATAACTATGGCTACACCTTC. Its translation is CASSFGTNNYGYTF.

The chain uses TRBV27 and TRBJ2-7, with a weak D call TRBD2 (6 bases). Trimming removed 1 base from V and 7 bases from J, with 20 bases in between. CDR3 length: 16 residues. Germline V lookup: CDR1 MNHEY, CDR2 SMNVEV (reference sequence). CDR3: CASSLLFMGGTREQYF. The CDR3 DNA sequence: TGTGCCAGCAGTTTATTGTTCATGGGGGGAACTAGGGAGCAGTACTTC.

The chain uses TRBV5-1 and TRBJ2-2; D gene ambiguous. Germline CDR1 and CDR2: SGHRS and YFSETQ. Trimming cost V 5 bases and J 1 base, with 6 bases left between them. This CDR3 spans 13 amino acids. The CDR3 bases are TGCGCCAGCAGGGCAGGGAACACCGGGGAGCTGTTTTTT. Protein sequence: CASRAGNTGELFF.

For this clone: Additional DNA sequences in this sample encode the identical CDR3. The chain uses TRBV18 and TRBJ2-3, with D perhaps matching TRBD2 (6 bases). Trimming removed 0 bases from V and 4 bases from J, with 8 bases in between. CDR1 is KGHSH and CDR2 is LQKENI in the germline V gene. CDR3 length equals 14 residues. CDR3 in DNA: TGTGCCAGCTCACCACCGGGGGGTGCAGATACGCAGTATTTT. This gives the protein CASSPPGGADTQYF.

This sequence joins TRBV29-1 and TRBJ2-1, with 9 nucleotides matching TRBD1. The CDR3 has 12 amino acids. CDR1 is SQVTM, CDR2 ANQGSEA, per germline. The V gene end was trimmed by 2 bases and the J gene end by 8 bases; junction bases not matched to a gene: 1. In nucleotides, the CDR3 is TGCAGCGTTGAATGGACAGGGGATGAGCAGTTCTTC. Its translation is CSVEWTGDEQFF.

The rearrangement uses TRBV7-3 and TRBJ2-2; no definite D call. Trimming pared 2 bases from V and 1 base from J, leaving 8 bases between. Germline lookup yields CDR1 SGHTA and CDR2 FQGTGA. The CDR3 covers 15 residues. In nucleotides, the CDR3 is TGTGCCAGCAGCTTATTGTCTATGAACACCGGGGAGCTGTTTTTT. Protein product: CASSLLSMNTGELFF.

On this clone: At one end the junction does not follow the germline gene, possibly because of a read error. This sequence joins TRBV5-1 and TRBJ2-1; 12 nucleotides line up with TRBD2. The CDR3 extends over 15 amino acids. CDR1 is SGHRS and CDR2 is YFSETQ in the germline V gene. CDR3 amino acids: CASSLGTSGTSPPVF. CDR3 nucleotides: TGCGCCAGCAGCTTGGGGACTAGCGGGACCTCCCCCCCGGTCTTC. The entire variable domain, with the rest obtained from reference TRBV5-1 and TRBJ2-1, is as follows: KAGVTQTPRYLIKTRGQQVTLSCSPISGHRSVSWYQQTPGQGLQFLFEYFSETQRNKGNFPGRFSGRQFSNSRSEMNVSTLELGDSALYLCASSLGTSGTSPPVFGPGTRLTVL.